These T cell receptor beta chains were read from a single sample in a study of shared clonotypes between healthy human individuals. TCRdb's table, derived via immunoSEQ multiplex PCR, lists solely in-frame clones and lacks some. Of 2 million to 2.5 million clones in the sample, about 94% were seen once. The sequencing sample was made of naive CD4+ T cells sorted from blood. The receptors stem from a man younger than 35 in good health. CDR3s leave out the opening cysteine and the closing phenylalanine or tryptophan. The D gene is left open where the match is weak.

CDR3 protein,V gene,J gene,D gene
AISESGRMDT,TRBV10-3,TRBJ1-1,.
ASSQRGAGGWRNEQF,TRBV4-1,TRBJ2-1,TRBD2
ASSLVAGTDEKLF,TRBV7-9,TRBJ1-4,.
ASSLRQWDLQETQY,TRBV28,TRBJ2-5,.
AWDKAGGLKTQY,TRBV30,TRBJ2-5,TRBD2
ASSLDAFYGYT,TRBV7-8,TRBJ1-2,.
ASSLMRAGLHTETQY,TRBV7-2,TRBJ2-5,.
ASSPDRDLKTQY,TRBV5-1,TRBJ2-5,TRBD1
AWGRLQNTEAF,TRBV30,TRBJ1-1,.
AITHSGVNTEAF,TRBV10-3,TRBJ1-1,.
ASRSQGSGNTIY,TRBV19,TRBJ1-3,.
ASSYSRQAGYT,TRBV6-6,TRBJ1-2,.
ASSQGRLSYEQY,TRBV18,TRBJ2-7,.
ASSTGTSGSYNEQF,TRBV9,TRBJ2-1,TRBD2
ASSERLAGGPGDEQY,TRBV7-2,TRBJ2-7,TRBD2
ASSVVGQGNSPLH,TRBV9,TRBJ1-6,TRBD1
AISVGTAGGEQF,TRBV10-3,TRBJ2-1,TRBD1
AWSVWGSGTEAF,TRBV30,TRBJ1-1,.
ASSSEASGRALSSYEQY,TRBV11-2,TRBJ2-7,TRBD2
ASSQDGSWGFGYT,TRBV4-3,TRBJ1-2,.
ASSALRGRSYNEQF,TRBV7-2,TRBJ2-1,.
ASSRSGGLAFSYEQY,TRBV4-1,TRBJ2-7,TRBD2
ASSQGMPVDTQSEQY,TRBV4-1,TRBJ2-7,.
ASSFSRTHTGELF,TRBV11-2,TRBJ2-2,.